This TCR beta chain was sequenced in a study of blood T cell repertoires in COVID-19. For the study at large: Some COVID-19 samples were acute and others convalescent; all came from the United States, Italy and Spain.

The authors' processing: Counts of nucleated cells, estimated from reference gene primer amplification, were obtained. The table came from immunoSEQ multiplex PCR; TCRdb's copy has only in-frame clones and leaves some out. V, J and clone size derive from that table, while D and trimming were established from the DNA sequence. The table has 200,000 to 300,000 clones, around 89% seen once. The CDR3 totals 17 residues. CDR1 is SGDLS and CDR2 is YYNGEE in the germline V gene. The V end was cut by 4 bases, the J end by 0 bases, with 17 bases between. Sequenced: peripheral blood. This receptor was taken from a woman aged 40 to 50 with acute or convalescent COVID-19. The chain joins TRBV9 to TRBJ2-1, with a weak D call TRBD1 (6 bases). CDR3: CASSPQLGATSYNEQFF. As DNA, the CDR3 is TGTGCCAGCAGCCCCCAGTTGGGGGCGACCTCCTACAATGAGCAGTTCTTC.